This T cell receptor beta chain was obtained from a study of blood T cell repertoires in COVID-19. Looking at the study overall: Sites across the United States, Italy and Spain contributed samples from acute and convalescent COVID-19.

Trimming took 1 base from V and 0 from J, leaving 15 bases between them. Germline V gives CDR1 SGHDT, CDR2 YYEEEE. The CDR3 is 17 amino acids. In the authors' methods: How many nucleated cells were present was estimated from reference gene primer amplification. Sequencing used immunoSEQ multiplex PCR; TCRdb keeps in-frame clones, though not all of them. Clone size and the V and J calls come from that table; the DNA yielded D and trimming. This repertoire shows about 350,000 clones, about nine tenths found once; its top ten account for approximately 10%. This clonotype originated in a man between 25 and 39 years old with COVID-19, enrolled during active disease. The sample taken for sequencing was peripheral blood. This chain joins TRBV5-6 and TRBJ2-3, with D unclear. CDR3 region: CASSLLRGAHSTDTQYF. In DNA form, the CDR3 reads TGTGCCAGCAGCTTGCTCCGCGGCGCCCATAGCACAGATACGCAGTATTTT.